These 10 T cell receptor beta chains were sequenced from one sample in a study of shared clonotypes between healthy human individuals. Profiled with immunoSEQ multiplex PCR; TCRdb holds only in-frame clones, not every one. In the table there are approximately 1.5 million clones, approximately 98.5% of which are singletons. The sequenced material came from naive CD4+ T cells sorted from blood. The subset is: CD45RA+ positively selected. The receptors here all came from a man aged 30 to 45 in good health.

The chain employs TRBV19 and TRBJ1-2; D gene uncertain. The CDR3 is made up of 13 amino acids. From germline, CDR1 is LNHDA and CDR2 SQIVND (reference sequence). The V gene lost 0 bases and the J gene lost 7 bases, with 9 bases spanning the gap. CDR3 in amino acids: CASSIDRASGYTF. DNA for the CDR3: TGTGCCAGTAGTATAGACCGGGCCTCTGGCTACACCTTC.

The rearrangement links TRBV15 to TRBJ1-5; D not certain. CDR1 is LNHNV, CDR2 YYDKDF, per germline (reference sequence). The CDR3 spans 16 residues. The V and J ends lost 0 bases and 2 bases respectively, with 11 bases between them. The CDR3 sequence is CATSREPRSGNQPQHF. CDR3 DNA: TGTGCCACCAGCAGAGAGCCCCGGTCGGGCAATCAGCCCCAGCATTTT.

This clone has only one observation. This chain uses TRBV10-3 with TRBJ2-7, with D uncertain. Germline-derived CDR1 and CDR2 are ENHRY and SYGVKD. This CDR3 is 12 amino acids long. The V gene lost 4 bases and the J gene lost 4 bases, with 8 bases spanning the gap. CDR3 protein: CAISGGDYEQYF. CDR3 nucleotides: TGTGCCATCAGTGGAGGAGATTACGAGCAGTACTTC.

V usage is TRBV7-9 and J usage is TRBJ1-1; D unresolved. Deletions cut 2 bases from V and 6 bases from J, with 25 bases between. Germline V gene data show CDR1 as SEHNR and CDR2 as FQNEAQ (reference sequence). The CDR3 has 18 residues. The CDR3 spells CASSLISLHSAQKSEAFF. Written as DNA, the CDR3 is TGTGCCAGCAGCTTAATTTCCCTACACAGCGCCCAAAAGTCTGAAGCTTTCTTT.

This clone was seen a single time. This chain joins TRBV4-2 and TRBJ2-1, with TRBD2 identical over 14 bases. Germline values: CDR1 LGHNA, CDR2 YNFKEQ. There are 15 residues in the CDR3. With 8 bases clipped from V and 9 bases from J, the junction kept 9 bases outside the gene matches. The CDR3 region is CASGTGTSGSGEQFF. The CDR3 nucleotides read TGTGCCAGCGGGACCGGGACTAGCGGGAGCGGTGAGCAGTTCTTC.

The table lists this clone with a count of one. V gene TRBV5-1 combines with J gene TRBJ1-5, with D tentatively TRBD1 (5 bases). CDR1 and CDR2 from the germline V gene are SGHRS and YFSETQ. Trimming took off 3 bases at V and 3 bases at J, with 10 bases between the two ends. The CDR3 is made up of 14 amino acids. The CDR3 protein is CASSWDGNNQPQHF. The DNA for the CDR3 is TGCGCCAGCAGCTGGGACGGTAACAATCAGCCCCAGCATTTT.

The V gene is TRBV28, the J gene TRBJ1-5, with unresolved D. Trimming took 2 bases from V and 8 from J, leaving 10 bases between them. The CDR3 runs to 13 residues. From germline, CDR1 is MDHEN and CDR2 SYDVKM. The CDR3 sequence: CASSLRVPKPQHF. For the CDR3, the DNA is TGTGCCAGCAGTTTACGGGTCCCCAAGCCCCAGCATTTT.

This chain links TRBV19 with TRBJ1-1; D unclear. Germline CDR1 LNHDA, CDR2 SQIVND (reference sequence). This CDR3 comprises 14 residues. V lost 3 bases to trimming and J lost 3 bases, with 11 bases between them. This chain's CDR3 is CASSISYGDTEAFF. Here the CDR3 DNA reads TGTGCCAGTAGTATTAGCTATGGGGACACTGAAGCTTTCTTT.

This chain links TRBV15 with TRBJ1-1; no clear D. The CDR3 is 14 amino acids. The germline V gene encodes CDR1 LNHNV and CDR2 YYDKDF (reference sequence). V lost 1 base, J lost 7 bases, and 13 bases lay in between. CDR3: CATSRAGFNREAFF. CDR3 DNA: TGTGCCACCAGCAGAGCCGGCTTTAACCGTGAAGCTTTCTTT. The full variable domain, with the rest looked up from reference TRBV15 and TRBJ1-1, is DAMVIQNPRYQVTQFGKPVTLSCSQTLNHNVMYWYQQKSSQAPKLLFHYYDKDFNNEADTPDNFQSRRPNTSFCFLDIRSPGLGDTAMYLCATSRAGFNREAFFGQGTRLTVV.

The rearrangement joins TRBV5-4 to TRBJ1-2; perhaps TRBD1 as D (5 bases). There are 15 residues in the CDR3. V lost 4 bases and J lost 2, with 15 bases in between. From germline, CDR1 is SGHNT and CDR2 YYREEE (reference sequence). This CDR3 reads CASSALKRDNYGYTF. CDR3 bases: TGTGCCAGCAGCGCCTTGAAGCGGGACAACTATGGCTACACCTTC.